The rows below give T cell receptor beta chains drawn from one sample of a study of TIL therapy for anti-PD-1-resistant metastatic lung cancer. Sequencing was performed with immunoSEQ multiplex PCR; in TCRdb, only in-frame clones are kept and a portion is missing. This sample has around 59,000 clones; roughly two thirds occur once, and the top ten carry roughly 6.6%. Sample: blood, taken at baseline. The receptor set was obtained from a person aged 25 to 85 with non-small cell lung cancer. CDR3s include the opening cysteine and the closing phenylalanine or tryptophan. A D gene is named only where the DNA matches it firmly. Only some rows state a clone size, as once, few, many or a class for expanded clones.

V gene: TRBV30; J gene: TRBJ2-2; D gene: .; clone size: .; CDR3 DNA: TGTGCCTGGAGTGTCCGGGAGACCGGGGAGCTGTTTTTT; CDR3 protein: CAWSVRETGELFF
V gene: TRBV28; J gene: TRBJ1-2; D gene: .; clone size: .; CDR3 DNA: TGTGCCAGCAGTGCGAAGGGGCGTGGCTACACCTTC; CDR3 protein: CASSAKGRGYTF
V gene: TRBV10-3; J gene: TRBJ2-5; D gene: .; clone size: once; CDR3 DNA: TGTGCCATCAGTGTGGACTCGGTTCAAGAGACCCAGTACTTC; CDR3 protein: CAISVDSVQETQYF
V gene: TRBV7-2; J gene: TRBJ2-3; D gene: .; clone size: .; CDR3 DNA: TGTGCCAGCAGCTTAGAGGCGGAAGATACGCAGTATTTT; CDR3 protein: CASSLEAEDTQYF
V gene: TRBV2; J gene: TRBJ2-5; D gene: .; clone size: .; CDR3 DNA: TGTGCCAGCATCGAGGTAGAGACCCAGTACTTC; CDR3 protein: CASIEVETQYF
V gene: TRBV27; J gene: TRBJ2-7; D gene: .; clone size: .; CDR3 DNA: TGTGCCAGCAGTTTACGGCAGGGGTTCTCCTACGAGCAGTACTTC; CDR3 protein: CASSLRQGFSYEQYF
V gene: TRBV5-1; J gene: TRBJ2-2; D gene: .; clone size: .; CDR3 DNA: TGCGCCAGCGGGCTAGGGGCCGGGGAGCTGTTTTTT; CDR3 protein: CASGLGAGELFF
V gene: TRBV4-1; J gene: TRBJ1-5; D gene: .; clone size: .; CDR3 DNA: TGCGCCAGCAGCCAAGATCCGGGTCAGCCCCAGCATTTT; CDR3 protein: CASSQDPGQPQHF
V gene: TRBV7-9; J gene: TRBJ1-1; D gene: .; clone size: few; CDR3 DNA: TGTGCCAGCAGCCCTGACAGGACAATTTGGGAAGCTTTCTTT; CDR3 protein: CASSPDRTIWEAFF
V gene: TRBV7-2; J gene: TRBJ1-6; D gene: .; clone size: .; CDR3 DNA: TGTGCCAGCAGCACCATCCGGGCAGCTAATTCACCCCTCCACTTT; CDR3 protein: CASSTIRAANSPLHF
V gene: TRBV30; J gene: TRBJ1-2; D gene: .; clone size: .; CDR3 DNA: TGTGCCTGGAGTCCTATTTGGATTCAGGGCTACACCTTC; CDR3 protein: CAWSPIWIQGYTF
V gene: TRBV9; J gene: TRBJ2-3; D gene: .; clone size: .; CDR3 DNA: TGTGCCAGCAGCGTAGCGGGTTCGACTGGCACAGATACGCAGTATTTT; CDR3 protein: CASSVAGSTGTDTQYF
V gene: TRBV5-5; J gene: TRBJ1-1; D gene: TRBD1; clone size: .; CDR3 DNA: TGTGCCAGCAGCTTGAGGGCAGGGGGAACTGAAGCTTTCTTT; CDR3 protein: CASSLRAGGTEAFF
V gene: TRBV7-2; J gene: TRBJ2-7; D gene: TRBD2; clone size: .; CDR3 DNA: TGTGCCAGCAGCCCTCTCGGGTTAGCGGGAGGGTACGAGCAGTACTTC; CDR3 protein: CASSPLGLAGGYEQYF
V gene: TRBV11-2; J gene: TRBJ2-7; D gene: TRBD1; clone size: .; CDR3 DNA: TGTGCCAGCAGCTTACAGGGGGTAACCGAGCAGTACTTC; CDR3 protein: CASSLQGVTEQYF
V gene: TRBV27; J gene: TRBJ1-1; D gene: .; clone size: few; CDR3 DNA: TGTGCCAGCGGGCGAGGCCAGCAGTTCACTGAAGCTTTCTTT; CDR3 protein: CASGRGQQFTEAFF
V gene: TRBV19; J gene: TRBJ2-7; D gene: .; clone size: once; CDR3 DNA: TGTGCCAGTACCCCGAGGGGCCGGGACGGAACCTACGAGCAGTACTTC; CDR3 protein: CASTPRGRDGTYEQYF
V gene: TRBV6-6; J gene: TRBJ2-7; D gene: .; clone size: .; CDR3 DNA: TGTGCCAGCAGTTACACTCCCGGGTCCTTCTACGAGCAGTACTTC; CDR3 protein: CASSYTPGSFYEQYF
V gene: TRBV7-9; J gene: TRBJ2-4; D gene: TRBD1; clone size: .; CDR3 DNA: TGTGCCAGCAGCTTAGGGGGTGGACAGGTAAACATTCAGTACTTC; CDR3 protein: CASSLGGGQVNIQYF
V gene: TRBV5-1; J gene: TRBJ2-2; D gene: TRBD1; clone size: few; CDR3 DNA: TGCGCCAGCAGCTTAACAGGGGTACCCACACGGAACACCGGGGAGCTGTTTTTT; CDR3 protein: CASSLTGVPTRNTGELFF
V gene: TRBV5-1; J gene: TRBJ1-2; D gene: .; clone size: .; CDR3 DNA: TGCGCCAGCAGCTTGGGGGGAACTAACTATGGCTACACCTTC; CDR3 protein: CASSLGGTNYGYTF
V gene: TRBV6-1; J gene: TRBJ2-3; D gene: .; clone size: .; CDR3 DNA: TGTGCCAGCACTGAGACAGCATCAGATACGCAGTATTTT; CDR3 protein: CASTETASDTQYF
V gene: TRBV6-1; J gene: TRBJ1-5; D gene: TRBD1; clone size: few; CDR3 DNA: TGTGCCAGCAATCAGGGGGCGCGTCAGCCCCAGCATTTT; CDR3 protein: CASNQGARQPQHF
V gene: TRBV7-6; J gene: TRBJ2-7; D gene: .; clone size: .; CDR3 DNA: TGTGCCAGCAGCTTAGCGGAGGGAAATTACGAGCAGTACTTC; CDR3 protein: CASSLAEGNYEQYF
V gene: TRBV10-1; J gene: TRBJ2-7; D gene: .; clone size: few; CDR3 DNA: TGCGCCAGCAGTGAGGACCCCGGGGCCGAGCAGTACTTC; CDR3 protein: CASSEDPGAEQYF
V gene: TRBV2; J gene: TRBJ1-5; D gene: .; clone size: .; CDR3 DNA: TGTGCCAGCAGTGAAACAGGGTATAGCAATCAGCCCCAGCATTTT; CDR3 protein: CASSETGYSNQPQHF
V gene: TRBV2; J gene: TRBJ1-2; D gene: .; clone size: .; CDR3 DNA: TGTGCCAGCAGTGAAATTGGCAGAGACTATGGCTACACCTTC; CDR3 protein: CASSEIGRDYGYTF
V gene: TRBV9; J gene: TRBJ2-2; D gene: .; clone size: .; CDR3 DNA: TGTGCCAGCAGCGTAGAACCAGGTCGGACCGGGGAGCTGTTTTTT; CDR3 protein: CASSVEPGRTGELFF
V gene: TRBV6-5; J gene: TRBJ2-7; D gene: .; clone size: .; CDR3 DNA: TGTGCCAGCAGTTACTCGGGGACCGCGGCAGAATACGAGCAGTACTTC; CDR3 protein: CASSYSGTAAEYEQYF
V gene: TRBV30; J gene: TRBJ2-1; D gene: .; clone size: .; CDR3 DNA: TGTGCCTGGGAGATCAACTGGGGATACAATGAGCAGTTCTTC; CDR3 protein: CAWEINWGYNEQFF
V gene: TRBV11-3; J gene: TRBJ2-7; D gene: .; clone size: .; CDR3 DNA: TGTGCCAGCAGCTTAAGGAGCGAGTGGTCCTACGAGCAGTACTTC; CDR3 protein: CASSLRSEWSYEQYF
V gene: TRBV4-1; J gene: TRBJ1-1; D gene: TRBD1; clone size: .; CDR3 DNA: TGCGCCAGCAGCCGCGGGACAGCCTCAAGACTGAACACTGAAGCTTTCTTT; CDR3 protein: CASSRGTASRLNTEAFF
V gene: TRBV6-5; J gene: TRBJ2-2; D gene: .; clone size: once; CDR3 DNA: TGTGCCAGCAGTGGACCGGGACAAACTCTGGGTCTGTTTTTT; CDR3 protein: CASSGPGQTLGLFF
V gene: TRBV5-6; J gene: TRBJ1-4; D gene: .; clone size: .; CDR3 DNA: TGTGCCAGCAGCTCCCGAGGGAGGCGGGAAAAACTGTTTTTT; CDR3 protein: CASSSRGRREKLFF
V gene: TRBV5-4; J gene: TRBJ2-5; D gene: TRBD2; clone size: .; CDR3 DNA: TGTGCCAGCAGTTCAAGACTAGCTAGAGTCCAAGAGACCCAGTACTTC; CDR3 protein: CASSSRLARVQETQYF
V gene: TRBV6-6; J gene: TRBJ2-6; D gene: .; clone size: .; CDR3 DNA: TGTGCCAGCAGTTACCCCCTATCTGGGGCCAACGTCCTGACTTTC; CDR3 protein: CASSYPLSGANVLTF
V gene: TRBV2; J gene: TRBJ1-2; D gene: TRBD1; clone size: .; CDR3 DNA: TGTGCCAGCAGTGTTGAACAGGGGGCTGGTGGCTACACCTTC; CDR3 protein: CASSVEQGAGGYTF
V gene: TRBV15; J gene: TRBJ1-5; D gene: .; clone size: few; CDR3 DNA: TGTGCCACCAGCAGAGAGGGGGGAGGACGAAGCAATCAGCCCCAGCATTTT; CDR3 protein: CATSREGGGRSNQPQHF
V gene: TRBV7-9; J gene: TRBJ2-6; D gene: .; clone size: .; CDR3 DNA: TGTGCCAGCACCTATTGGAGAGGCTCTGGGGCCAACGTCCTGACTTTC; CDR3 protein: CASTYWRGSGANVLTF
V gene: TRBV7-9; J gene: TRBJ1-1; D gene: .; clone size: once; CDR3 DNA: TGTGCCAGCAGCCCCTCCCCCAAGGGCACTGAAGCTTTCTTT; CDR3 protein: CASSPSPKGTEAFF